The rows below give T cell receptor beta chains drawn from one sample of a study of spatial heterogeneity in lung cancer. TCRdb ran MiXCR on the 5' RACE reads and lists one entry per CDR3 protein. This table has roughly 79,000 distinct CDR3 sequences, around an eighth appearing once. The sample was PBMCs, taken at surgery. The receptors shown here come from a male donor with early-stage non-small cell lung cancer. Each CDR3 is given with its conserved first and last residue. The D gene is left open where the match is weak. A row's size may be missing; if present it is once, few, many or a size class.

V	size	D	J	CDR3	DNA
TRBV7-2	few	.	TRBJ2-5	CASSLEVRVQETQYF	TGTGCCAGCAGCTTAGAGGTCCGGGTCCAAGAGACCCAGTACTTC
TRBV20-1	few	.	TRBJ1-2	CSARRGAGEDYGYTF	TGCAGTGCTAGGAGAGGCGCAGGGGAGGACTATGGCTACACCTTC
TRBV5-1	.	.	TRBJ2-7	CASSFGFRDTRYGQYF	TGCGCCAGCAGCTTCGGATTTCGGGACACTCGATACGGGCAGTACTTC
TRBV6-1	few	.	TRBJ2-3	CASSDSRQLAEDTQYF	TGTGCCAGCAGTGACTCTAGGCAGCTAGCTGAAGATACGCAGTATTTT
TRBV7-2	many	.	TRBJ2-1	CASGLYNEQFF	TGTGCCAGCGGCCTGTACAATGAGCAGTTCTTC
TRBV12-3/TRBV12-4	many	.	TRBJ1-2	CASSFEGWVGYTF	TGTGCCAGCAGTTTCGAGGGGTGGGTAGGCTACACCTTC
TRBV3-1	many	TRBD1	TRBJ2-7	CASSHPGQGVYEQYF	TGTGCCAGCAGCCATCCGGGACAGGGAGTTTACGAGCAGTACTTC
TRBV7-9	many	.	TRBJ1-6	CASSLPTGTPNSPLHF	TGTGCCAGCAGCTTACCGACCGGGACCCCGAATTCACCCCTCCACTTT
TRBV7-2	.	.	TRBJ2-7	CASSGIAHNYRNEQYF	TGTGCCAGCAGCGGGATAGCGCATAACTACCGGAACGAGCAGTACTTC
TRBV29-1	few	.	TRBJ1-2	CSVGVGGRIYGYTF	TGCAGCGTTGGGGTGGGGGGACGGATCTATGGCTACACCTTC
TRBV6-4	few	.	TRBJ2-1	CASSDRGNTQFF	TGTGCCAGCAGTGACAGGGGGAATACGCAGTTCTTC
TRBV3-1	few	.	TRBJ1-2	CASSQVRGDEGGYTF	TGTGCCAGCAGCCAAGTACGAGGAGATGAGGGAGGCTACACCTTC
TRBV29-1	few	TRBD1	TRBJ1-1	CSVEVNPSKGRQGEAFF	TGCAGCGTTGAAGTGAACCCCTCTAAGGGACGACAGGGCGAAGCTTTCTTT
TRBV25-1	few	.	TRBJ1-1	CASSETGRNTEAFF	TGTGCCAGCAGTGAGACTGGGCGGAACACTGAAGCTTTCTTT
TRBV11-3	.	.	TRBJ2-1	CASSLAFDSITYNEQFF	TGTGCCAGCAGCTTAGCGTTTGACAGCATAACCTACAATGAGCAGTTCTTC
TRBV5-1	.	.	TRBJ1-5	CASSPLPAGLDQPQHF	TGCGCCAGCAGCCCTCTCCCGGCAGGGCTGGATCAGCCCCAGCATTTT
TRBV27	.	TRBD2	TRBJ2-1	CASSSPGSGKENEQFF	TGTGCCAGCAGTTCACCGGGGAGCGGGAAGGAAAATGAGCAGTTCTTC